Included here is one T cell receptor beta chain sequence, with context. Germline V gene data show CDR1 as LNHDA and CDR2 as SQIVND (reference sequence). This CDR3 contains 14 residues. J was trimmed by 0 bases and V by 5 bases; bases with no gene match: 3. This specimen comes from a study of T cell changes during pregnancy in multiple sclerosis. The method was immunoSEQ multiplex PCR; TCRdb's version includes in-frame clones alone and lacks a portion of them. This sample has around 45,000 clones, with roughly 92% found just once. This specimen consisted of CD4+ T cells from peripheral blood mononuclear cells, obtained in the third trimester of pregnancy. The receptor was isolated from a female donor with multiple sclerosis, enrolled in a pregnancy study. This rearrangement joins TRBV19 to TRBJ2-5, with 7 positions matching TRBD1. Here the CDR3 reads CASSQGQNQETQYF. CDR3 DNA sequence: TGTGCCAGTAGTCAGGGACAGAACCAAGAGACCCAGTACTTC.